A selection of T cell receptor beta chains follows, all from one sample in a study of blood T cell repertoires in COVID-19. Here immunoSEQ multiplex PCR was the method, and the copy in TCRdb shows in-frame clones only, minus some. The top ten hold about 20% of the sample, which has about 180,000 clones, approximately 87% seen once. Sequencing was done on a sample of peripheral blood. The receptors originated from a person aged 70 to 80 with COVID-19, enrolled during active disease. The CDR3 runs from the conserved cysteine through the conserved F or W.

v_gene	j_gene	CDR3aa
TRBV28	TRBJ2-7	CASSRGTAYEQYF
TRBV7-8	TRBJ1-5	CASSLARGPQHF
TRBV19	TRBJ1-5	CASSMLLTGQPQHF
TRBV6-5	TRBJ2-1	CASSSAGTSYNEQFF
TRBV11-2	TRBJ2-7	CASSLGGGGPYEQYF
TRBV6-5	TRBJ2-5	CATSRGLAAQETQYF
TRBV6-5	TRBJ1-6	CASSSSGGNPNSPLHF
TRBV19	TRBJ1-5	CASNPGRNQPQHF
TRBV5-1	TRBJ1-5	CASSLGGGENQPQHF
TRBV15	TRBJ2-7	CATSRDRGGEYEQYF
TRBV19	TRBJ2-3	CASSMSARGSFTDTQYF
TRBV28	TRBJ1-6	CASSPWTGEVNSPLHF
TRBV5-1	TRBJ1-5	CASSLAPIGQGSNQPQHF
TRBV5-6	TRBJ1-6	CASSWERYNSPLHF
TRBV5-1	TRBJ1-1	CASSLDNQGNTEAFF
TRBV7-2	TRBJ2-5	CASSLSQTPETQYF